These 5 T cell receptor beta chains were all obtained from the same sample, sequenced in a study of T cell clonality in common variable immunodeficiency. Study-wide findings and caveats: Reportedly, TCR beta sequences from common variable immunodeficiency showed fewer deletions and N-nucleotide insertions.

Sequencing was performed with immunoSEQ multiplex PCR; in TCRdb, only in-frame clones are kept and a portion is missing. The sample was found to contain some 17,000 clones, and every one recurs. These receptors are not linked to any known antigen. Material for sequencing was peripheral blood mononuclear cells. The receptor set was obtained from a human donor with common variable immunodeficiency.

This clone showed up just a few times. The read comes to an end 3 residues before the CDR3 does, leaving the germline J gene to fill in the end. The V gene is TRBV7-6, the J gene TRBJ1-4; D is unclear. Looked up from germline, CDR1 is SGHVS and CDR2 is FNYEAQ. This CDR3 is built from 13 residues. The CDR3 spells CASSLRIERELFF. The covered CDR3 bases are TGTGCCAGCAGCCTTAGGATTGAAAGGGAA.

Partial CDR3 DNA: TGTGCCACCGTCACCCCGCCCGGGGGCATT. Encoded protein: CATVTPPGGI. The CDR3 in full is CATVTPPGGIQYF. The chain recombines TRBV6-2 or TRBV6-3 with TRBJ2-4, with a weak D call TRBD2 (6 bases). Read coverage stops 3 residues before the CDR3 terminus; the germline J gene supplies the remainder. Trimming removed 10 bases from V and 9 bases from J, with 19 bases in between. The CDR3 consists of 13 residues. Looked up from germline, CDR1 is MNHEY and CDR2 is SVGEGT.

This clone was observed at least ten times. Here the CDR3 reads CASSEGGTDTQYF. The CDR3 bases that were read are TGTGCCAGCTCAGAGGGGGGGACAGATACG. V gene TRBV9 combines with J gene TRBJ2-3; D is possibly TRBD2 (7 bases). Coverage ceases 3 residues before the CDR3 finishes, and the germline J gene fills in the end. Germline V CDR1 and CDR2: SGDLS, YYNGEE. The CDR3 loop spans 13 amino acids. V was cut by 7 bases and J by 3 bases, with 12 bases left in between.

This clone was seen only a few times. The sequenced fragment ends 3 residues before the CDR3 boundary, so the rest is inferred from the germline J gene. The rearrangement links TRBV7-9 to TRBJ2-7, with 10 bases lining up with TRBD1. The CDR3 spans 15 residues. V gave up 5 bases and J gave up 3 bases; unmatched junction bases: 7. Germline V CDR1 and CDR2: SEHNR, FQNEAQ (reference sequence). The CDR3 region is CASSPGTGAYYEQYF. The CDR3 DNA, read in part, is TGTGCCAGCAGCCCAGGGACAGGGGCCTACTACGAG.

A remark on this clone: The read is 3 residues too short to cover the CDR3 end, so that end is filled in from the germline J gene. The gene calls are TRBV6-2 or TRBV6-3 and TRBJ1-2; 8 bases align to TRBD1. The CDR3 runs 16 residues. The junction had 13 bases not matched to a gene; V was cut back by 7 bases and J by 3 bases. Germline CDR1 MNHEY, CDR2 SVGEGT. This chain's CDR3 is CASTDFSDRDDYGYTF. CDR3 DNA (partial): TGTGCCAGCACCGACTTTTCGGACAGGGACGACTATGGC.